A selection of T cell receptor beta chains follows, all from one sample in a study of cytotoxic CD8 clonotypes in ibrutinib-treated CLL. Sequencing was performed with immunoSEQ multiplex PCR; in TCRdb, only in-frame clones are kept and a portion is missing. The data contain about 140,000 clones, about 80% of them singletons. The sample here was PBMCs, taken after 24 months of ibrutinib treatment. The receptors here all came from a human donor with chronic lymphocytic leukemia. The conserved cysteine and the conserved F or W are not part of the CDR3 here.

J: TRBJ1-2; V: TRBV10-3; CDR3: AISGTERQVDGYT
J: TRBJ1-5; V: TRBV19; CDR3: ASSPYRGSQPQH
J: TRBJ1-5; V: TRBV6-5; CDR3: ASSSAHSNQPQH
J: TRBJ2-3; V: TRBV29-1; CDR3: SVGDTDTQY
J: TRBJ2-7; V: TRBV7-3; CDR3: ASSPGGASSYEQY
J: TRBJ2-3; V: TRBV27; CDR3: ASSDSFTDTQY
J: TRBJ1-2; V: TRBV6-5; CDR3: ASSYSARGGYT
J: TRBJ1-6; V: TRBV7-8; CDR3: ASSPARGDLNSPLH
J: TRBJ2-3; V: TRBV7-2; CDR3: ASSGGGWDTQY
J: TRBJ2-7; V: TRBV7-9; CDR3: ASSPRGSYEQY
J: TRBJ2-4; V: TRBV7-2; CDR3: ASSPDLAGGGKNIQY
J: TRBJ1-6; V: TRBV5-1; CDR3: ASSLAGSSYNSPLH
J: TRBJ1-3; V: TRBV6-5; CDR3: ASSYSAGGGYTIY
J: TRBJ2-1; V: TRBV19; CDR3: ASSIRTSGSNEQF
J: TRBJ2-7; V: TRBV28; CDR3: ASSFLGQPGTSYEQY
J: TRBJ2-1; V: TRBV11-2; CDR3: ASSTWGRGEYNEQF
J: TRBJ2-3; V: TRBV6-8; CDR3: ASSPTGSDTQY
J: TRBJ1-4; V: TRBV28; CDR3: ASSPQGWTNEKLF
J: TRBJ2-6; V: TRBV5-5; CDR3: ASSTQGSGANVLT
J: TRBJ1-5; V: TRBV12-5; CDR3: ASAPPGNNQPQH
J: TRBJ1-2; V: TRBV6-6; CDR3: ASSLGQNYGYT
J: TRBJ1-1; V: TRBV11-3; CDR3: ASSLLGHTEAF
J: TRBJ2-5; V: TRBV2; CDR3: ASRGGTRQETQY
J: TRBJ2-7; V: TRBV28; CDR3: ASGQSSYEQY
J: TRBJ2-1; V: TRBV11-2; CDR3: ASTDRSSYNEQF
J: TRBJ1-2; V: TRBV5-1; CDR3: ASSPLTTGTYYT
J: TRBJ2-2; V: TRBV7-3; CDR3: ASSPSGNTGELF
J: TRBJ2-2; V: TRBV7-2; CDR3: ASSHRGRNTGELF
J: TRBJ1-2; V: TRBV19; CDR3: ASSIERSFYGYT
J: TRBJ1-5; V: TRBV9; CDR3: ASSVQGIGGPQH
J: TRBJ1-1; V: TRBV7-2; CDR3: ASGVGGAPNTEAF
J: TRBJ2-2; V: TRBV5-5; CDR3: ASSLGPGRNTGELF
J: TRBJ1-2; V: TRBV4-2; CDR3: ASSQGNYGYT
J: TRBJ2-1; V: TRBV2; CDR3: ASRTSSGEQF
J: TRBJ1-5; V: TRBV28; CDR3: ASSMDLNNQPQH
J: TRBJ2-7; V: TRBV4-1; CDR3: ASSQEGGPLYEQY
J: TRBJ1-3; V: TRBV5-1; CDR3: ASSFTTDSGSGNTIY
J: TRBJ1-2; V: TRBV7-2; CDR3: ASSLEPYGYT
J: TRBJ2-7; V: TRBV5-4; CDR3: ASSLGGEYEQY
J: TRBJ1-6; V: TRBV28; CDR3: ASRPSQGLASPLH
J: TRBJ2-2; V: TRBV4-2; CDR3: ASSQVAGSNTGELF
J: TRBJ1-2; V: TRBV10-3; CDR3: AISELGVPQGYT
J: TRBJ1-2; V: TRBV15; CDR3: ATSRADGYGYT
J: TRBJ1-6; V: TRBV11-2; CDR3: ASSFPGRDSPLH
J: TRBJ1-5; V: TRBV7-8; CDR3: ASSPRGDLQPQH
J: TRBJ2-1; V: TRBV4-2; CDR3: ASSQDLGRYDEQF
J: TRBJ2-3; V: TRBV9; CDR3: ASTSGGNPTDTQY
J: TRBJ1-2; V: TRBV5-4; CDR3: ASSEREGRGYGYT
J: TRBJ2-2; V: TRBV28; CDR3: ASSWGGRELF
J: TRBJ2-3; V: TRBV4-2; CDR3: ASSARQANTDTQY
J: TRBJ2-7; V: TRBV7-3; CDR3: ASSTHGLAYEQY
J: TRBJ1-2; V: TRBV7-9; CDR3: ASSPSLGNRNYGYT
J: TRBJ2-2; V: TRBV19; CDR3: ASRNEGLAGPTGELF